The clone carrying this T cell receptor beta chain was picked up a small number of times. Its specificity is unknown. An equimolar mix of two oligonucleotides served as the beta constant-region primer for TRBC1 and TRBC2. The ligated cDNA underwent four PCR rounds using SP2 and nested alpha and beta constant-region primers. Each CDR3 protein gets one entry after TCRdb re-called the UMI-ligation and nested PCR reads with MiXCR. The sample consists of around 160,000 distinct CDR3 sequences, roughly 22% of them appearing once. The source of the sample is a study of naive and memory T cell subsets. Study results and limitations: A few larger clonotypes appeared in naive repertoires, especially CD8, possibly memory cells re-expressing CD45RA. Naive and memory subsets had different power law exponents for TCR abundance.

Germline CDR1 SQVTM, CDR2 ANQGSEA. The CDR3 contains 11 residues. Trimming took off 8 bases at V and 6 bases at J, with 11 bases between the two ends. The V and J genes are TRBV29-1 and TRBJ2-1; D gene ambiguous. The source of this sequence is a human donor in good health. Sequencing was performed on naive CD4+ T cells from blood. CDR3 loop: CSQSSSNEQFF. CDR3 nucleotides: TGCAGCCAATCTTCGAGCAATGAGCAGTTCTTC.